This T cell receptor beta chain was sequenced in a study of T-cell reconstitution after alpha-beta-depleted transplantation in children (dated by TCRdb to 2016 to 2017). With regard to the full study: Using TCR repertoire profiling, the study followed T-cell immune reconstitution in a quantitative way in children after TCRalphabeta/CD19-depleted allogeneic hematopoietic cell transplantation.

Measured from the cysteine to the phenylalanine, the CDR3 is 14 residues long. The only DNA kept is the CDR3, 42 bases in frame from the first base. Deletion took 1 base off V and 4 bases off J, with a span of 11 bases between the germline ends. Per the germline V gene (reference sequence), DFQATT is the CDR1 and SNEGSKA is the CDR2. Library construction relied on PCR. The sequencing machine was an Illumina HiSeq 2500. TCR library preparation used molecular barcoding, with unique molecular identifiers applied to normalize quantification of the TCRbeta repertoire. TCRdb reprocessed the public reads (quality trimming at Q25 with fastp, clone calling with MiXCR) and kept in-frame beta chains. Every distinct CDR3 protein forms one entry, paired with its most common genes and DNA. The sample table shows 350,000 to 400,000 distinct CDR3 sequences, and 13% are seen once. The ten biggest clones cover around 4.1% of the sample.

Worth noting for this clonotype: Its antigen remains undetermined. No quality values exist for individual bases; no much larger clone is one base distant.

This TCR was sampled from a human donor who donated a stem cell graft to a child with Fanconi anemia. This material consisted of PBMCs, taken from the stem cell graft. This chain joins TRBV20-1 to TRBJ2-1, with TRBD2 as a weak D call on 6 bases. The sequence in DNA is TGCAGTGCTAGAGCCATGGGACTTTACAATGAGCAGTTCTTC. The resulting protein is CSARAMGLYNEQFF.